This T cell receptor beta chain was captured by sequencing in a study of PD-1 blockade in classical Hodgkin lymphoma. Each patient experienced a relapse that followed autologous stem cell transplantation, and brentuximab vedotin exposure varied. Complete response, partial response or progressive disease was each patient's best response. Germline loops: CDR1 MGHRA, CDR2 YSYEKL. The CDR3 consists of 15 residues. The trim removed 0 bases at V and 5 bases at J, leaving 4 bases unmatched. Here immunoSEQ multiplex PCR was the method, and the copy in TCRdb shows in-frame clones only, minus some. The table lists 12,000 to 15,000 clones, about 86% of them singletons. With respect to this clone: The antigen remains undetermined.

Study results and caveats: Similar baseline diversity was found in complete responders and newly diagnosed patients. Nivolumab initiated under 1 year post-ASCT led to patient exclusion.

The J gene is TRBJ2-3, the V gene TRBV4-1, with 8 bases identical to TRBD2. The material sequenced was peripheral blood mononuclear cells (PBMCs), taken at baseline. The source of this sequence is a human donor with classical Hodgkin lymphoma. This chain's CDR3 is CASSQDGGRRDTQYF. The CDR3 DNA follows: TGCGCCAGCAGCCAAGATGGCGGGAGGCGAGATACGCAGTATTTT.